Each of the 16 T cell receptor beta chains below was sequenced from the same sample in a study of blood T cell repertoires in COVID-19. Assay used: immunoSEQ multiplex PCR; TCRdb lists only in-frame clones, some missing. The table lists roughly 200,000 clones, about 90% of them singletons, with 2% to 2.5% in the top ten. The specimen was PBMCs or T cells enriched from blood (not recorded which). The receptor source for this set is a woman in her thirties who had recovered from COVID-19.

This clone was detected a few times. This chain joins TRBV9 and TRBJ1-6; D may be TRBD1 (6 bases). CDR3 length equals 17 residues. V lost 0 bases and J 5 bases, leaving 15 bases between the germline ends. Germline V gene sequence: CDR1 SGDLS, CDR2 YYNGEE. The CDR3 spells CASSVGGGGWDNSPLHF. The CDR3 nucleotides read TGTGCCAGCAGCGTAGGGGGGGGCGGATGGGATAATTCACCCCTCCACTTT.

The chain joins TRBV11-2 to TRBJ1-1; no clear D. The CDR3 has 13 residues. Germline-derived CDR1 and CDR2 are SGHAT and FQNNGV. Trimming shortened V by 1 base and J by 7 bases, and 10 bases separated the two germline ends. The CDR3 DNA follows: TGTGCCAGCAGCTTAGTTCTGGGGAGTGAAGCTTTCTTT. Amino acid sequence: CASSLVLGSEAFF.

The CDR3, as DNA: TGTGCCAGCAGATTGGGGAGATGGCAGAGTGCAACTAATGAAAAACTGTTTTTT. This translates into CASRLGRWQSATNEKLFF. The chain combines TRBV7-8 with TRBJ1-4; D gene ambiguous. This CDR3 region has 18 residues. V was shortened by 6 bases and J by 0 bases, with 20 bases between the two germline ends. CDR1 and CDR2 from the germline V gene are SGHVS and FQNEAQ.

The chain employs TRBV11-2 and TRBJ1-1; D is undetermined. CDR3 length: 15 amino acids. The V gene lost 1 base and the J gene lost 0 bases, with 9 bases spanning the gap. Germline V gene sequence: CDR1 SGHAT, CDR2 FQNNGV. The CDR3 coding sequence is TGTGCCAGCAGCTTAGCTGGGCCCATGAACACTGAAGCTTTCTTT. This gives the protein CASSLAGPMNTEAFF.

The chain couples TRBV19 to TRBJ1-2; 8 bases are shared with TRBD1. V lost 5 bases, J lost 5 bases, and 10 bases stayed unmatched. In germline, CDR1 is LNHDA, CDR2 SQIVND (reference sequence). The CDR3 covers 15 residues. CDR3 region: CASSRPGTGNYGYTF. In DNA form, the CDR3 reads TGTGCCAGTAGTCGACCCGGGACAGGAAATTATGGCTACACCTTC.

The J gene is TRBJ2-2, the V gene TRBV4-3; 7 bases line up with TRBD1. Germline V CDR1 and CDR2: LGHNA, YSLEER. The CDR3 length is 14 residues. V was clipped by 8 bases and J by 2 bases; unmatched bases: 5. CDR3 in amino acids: CASRGDSNTGELFF. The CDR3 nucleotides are TGCGCCAGCCGTGGGGACAGTAACACCGGGGAGCTGTTTTTT.

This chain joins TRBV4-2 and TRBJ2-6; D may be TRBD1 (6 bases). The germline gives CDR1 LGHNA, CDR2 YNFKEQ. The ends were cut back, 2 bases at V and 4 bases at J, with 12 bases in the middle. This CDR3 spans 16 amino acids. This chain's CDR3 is CASSQLGGFGANVLTF. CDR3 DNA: TGTGCCAGCAGCCAATTAGGGGGTTTCGGGGCCAACGTCCTGACTTTC.

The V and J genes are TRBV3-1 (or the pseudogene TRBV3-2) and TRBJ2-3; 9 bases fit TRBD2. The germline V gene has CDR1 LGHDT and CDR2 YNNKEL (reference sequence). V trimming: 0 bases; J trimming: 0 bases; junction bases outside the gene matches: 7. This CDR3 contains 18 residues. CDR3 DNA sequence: TGTGCCAGCAGCCAAGATAGGACTAGCGCCACTAGCACAGATACGCAGTATTTT. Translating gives CASSQDRTSATSTDTQYF.

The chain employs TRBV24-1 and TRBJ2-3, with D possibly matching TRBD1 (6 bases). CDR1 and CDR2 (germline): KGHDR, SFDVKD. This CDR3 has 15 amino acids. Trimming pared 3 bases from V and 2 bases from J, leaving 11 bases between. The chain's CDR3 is CATSDAGTPTDTQYF. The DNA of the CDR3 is TGTGCCACCAGTGATGCCGGGACACCCACAGATACGCAGTATTTT.

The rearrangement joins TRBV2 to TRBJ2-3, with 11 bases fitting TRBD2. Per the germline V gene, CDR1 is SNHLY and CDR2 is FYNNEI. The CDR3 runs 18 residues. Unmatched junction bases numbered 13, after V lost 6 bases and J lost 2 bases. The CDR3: CASRKGTSGGLHTDTQYF. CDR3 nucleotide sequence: TGTGCCAGCAGAAAAGGGACTAGCGGCGGTCTACACACAGATACGCAGTATTTT.

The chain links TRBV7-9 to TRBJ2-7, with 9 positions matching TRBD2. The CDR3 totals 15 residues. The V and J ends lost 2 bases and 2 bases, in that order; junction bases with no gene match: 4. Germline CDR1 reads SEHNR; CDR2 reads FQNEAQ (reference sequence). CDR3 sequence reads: CASSLSSGAPYEQYF. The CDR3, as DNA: TGTGCCAGCAGCTTATCTAGCGGGGCCCCCTACGAGCAGTACTTC.

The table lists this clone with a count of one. CDR3 region: CASSFRDKNTEAFF. The CDR3 nucleotides read TGCGCCAGCAGCTTCCGGGACAAGAACACTGAAGCTTTCTTT. The V gene is TRBV5-1, the J gene TRBJ1-1; maybe TRBD1 (6 bases). This CDR3 has 14 amino acids. In germline, CDR1 is SGHRS, CDR2 YFSETQ. Trimming shortened V by 2 bases and J by 1 base, and 9 bases separated the two germline ends.

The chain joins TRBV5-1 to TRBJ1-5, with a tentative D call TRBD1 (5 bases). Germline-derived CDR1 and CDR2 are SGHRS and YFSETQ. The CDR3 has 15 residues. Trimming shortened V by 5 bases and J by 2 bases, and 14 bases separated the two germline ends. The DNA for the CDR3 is TGCGCCAGCAGTAAGGGCCCGGGGGGCAATCAGCCCCAGCATTTT. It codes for CASSKGPGGNQPQHF.

CDR3: CSVTGGGEKLFF. The DNA of the CDR3 is TGCAGCGTGACCGGGGGGGGCGAAAAACTGTTTTTT. This chain connects TRBV29-1 to TRBJ1-4; maybe TRBD1 (6 bases). CDR1 and CDR2 (germline): SQVTM, ANQGSEA. The V and J ends lost 6 bases and 8 bases respectively, with 13 bases between them. CDR3 length: 12 amino acids.

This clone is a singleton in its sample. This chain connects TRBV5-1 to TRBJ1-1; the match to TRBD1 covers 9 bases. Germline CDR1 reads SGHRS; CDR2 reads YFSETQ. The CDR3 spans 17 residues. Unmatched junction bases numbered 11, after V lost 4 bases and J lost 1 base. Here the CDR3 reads CASSTGTGLSGNTEAFF. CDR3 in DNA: TGCGCCAGCAGCACCGGGACAGGGCTGAGTGGGAACACTGAAGCTTTCTTT.

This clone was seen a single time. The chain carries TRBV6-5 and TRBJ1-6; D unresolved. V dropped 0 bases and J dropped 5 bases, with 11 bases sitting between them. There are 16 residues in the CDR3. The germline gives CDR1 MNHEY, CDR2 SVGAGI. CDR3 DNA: TGTGCCAGCAGTTACTCAACGGGTGGTAATAATTCACCCCTCCACTTT. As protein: CASSYSTGGNNSPLHF.